The 13 T cell receptor beta chains presented below share a single source sample, sequenced in a study of blood T cell repertoires in COVID-19. Clones were sequenced by immunoSEQ multiplex PCR, and TCRdb holds only the in-frame ones, with some missing. The sample comprises 380,000 or so clones, around 90% of which are singletons, and roughly 1.9% rests with the top ten. Material for sequencing was PBMCs or T cells enriched from blood (not recorded which). The receptors derive from a woman in her 40s with acute COVID-19.

In its sample, this clone was seen once. The chain is built from TRBV9 and TRBJ2-1, with 8 bases identical to TRBD2. After removal of 0 bases from V and 4 bases from J, the junction contained 6 bases not matched to a gene. Germline values: CDR1 SGDLS, CDR2 YYNGEE. The CDR3 consists of 16 residues. CDR3 nucleotides: TGTGCCAGCAGCGTAGGGGCTAGCGGGTCGTACAATGAGCAGTTCTTC. It yields the protein CASSVGASGSYNEQFF.

The chain recombines TRBV7-8 with TRBJ1-1; tentative D call: TRBD1 (5 bases). V was cut by 4 bases and J by 0 bases, with 15 bases left in between. In germline, CDR1 is SGHVS, CDR2 FQNEAQ. The CDR3 has 16 amino acids. The CDR3 loop reads CASSSPWTSVNTEAFF. Written as DNA, the CDR3 is TGTGCCAGCAGCTCGCCGTGGACATCGGTGAACACTGAAGCTTTCTTT.

The chain uses TRBV19 and TRBJ1-4; D call uncertain. The CDR3 extends over 10 amino acids. Per germline, CDR1 LNHDA and CDR2 SQIVND (reference sequence). Trimming took 9 bases from V and 10 from J, leaving 9 bases between them. The CDR3 sequence: CASGEGKLFF. CDR3 in DNA: TGTGCCAGCGGGGAGGGAAAACTGTTTTTT.

This sequence joins TRBV24-1 and TRBJ2-3; 10 bases align to TRBD2. Germline loops: CDR1 KGHDR, CDR2 SFDVKD. This CDR3 is built from 17 residues. V was pared by 4 bases and J by 0 bases, with 6 bases of the junction left unmatched. The CDR3 nucleotides are TGTGCCACCAGTGACGGATGGACTAGCGGTAGCACAGATACGCAGTATTTT. This sequence encodes CATSDGWTSGSTDTQYF.

This chain joins TRBV10-3 and TRBJ2-7, with 9 bases identical to TRBD1. The trim removed 10 bases at V and 5 bases at J, leaving 9 bases unmatched. The CDR3 is 13 residues long. CDR1 and CDR2 (germline): ENHRY, SYGVKD. The CDR3 DNA reads TGTGCCACCTCCGGGACAGGGTTCGACGAGCAGTACTTC. It yields the protein CATSGTGFDEQYF.

The chain recombines TRBV9 with TRBJ2-4; D is perhaps TRBD1 (6 bases). The CDR3 sequence is 15 residues long. V lost 2 bases to trimming and J lost 8 bases, with 17 bases between them. Germline V gives CDR1 SGDLS, CDR2 YYNGEE. The CDR3 bases are TGTGCCAGCAGCGTTACAGGGTCCCCATGGGACATTCAGTACTTC. Its translation is CASSVTGSPWDIQYF.

Only a few counts were recorded for this clone. The rearrangement uses TRBV5-1 and TRBJ2-7; maybe TRBD1 (6 bases). This CDR3 spans 14 amino acids. Germline V gene sequence: CDR1 SGHRS, CDR2 YFSETQ. Trimming cost V 8 bases and J 2 bases, with 17 bases left between them. CDR3 residues: CASQTDSQTYEQYF. In DNA form, the CDR3 reads TGCGCCAGTCAGACGGACAGCCAAACCTACGAGCAGTACTTC.

This chain connects TRBV11-2 to TRBJ2-1, with 14 bases matching TRBD2. Per the germline V gene, CDR1 is SGHAT and CDR2 is FQNNGV. V lost 5 bases and J lost 6; bases outside the gene matches: 3. The CDR3 loop spans 15 amino acids. CDR3 in DNA: TGTGCCAGCAGCCAGACTAGCGGGGGGGCCAATGAGCAGTTCTTC. It specifies CASSQTSGGANEQFF.

Written as DNA, the CDR3 is TGTGCCAGCAGTGGACCCGGGACAGGCACAGATACGCAGTATTTT. Encoded protein: CASSGPGTGTDTQYF. The genes are TRBV25-1 and TRBJ2-3; 7 nucleotides align to TRBD1. Germline CDR1 is MGHDK and CDR2 is SYGVNS. The trim removed 4 bases at V and 1 base at J, leaving 5 bases unmatched. The length of the CDR3 is 15 residues.

This chain connects TRBV6-5 to TRBJ1-1, with 7 bases aligning to TRBD1. Losses at the gene ends were 0 bases for V and 1 base for J; bases not matched to a gene: 2. This CDR3 contains 15 residues. Germline values: CDR1 MNHEY, CDR2 SVGAGI. The CDR3 bases are TGTGCCAGCAGTTACTCGGGGGACAGGAACACTGAAGCTTTCTTT. Protein sequence: CASSYSGDRNTEAFF.

This clone was recorded only once. V usage is TRBV4-2 and J usage is TRBJ2-2, with D perhaps TRBD2 (6 bases). Germline assignment: CDR1 LGHNA and CDR2 YNFKEQ. CDR3 length: 14 amino acids. V was trimmed by 0 bases and J by 6 bases, leaving 8 bases between them. The CDR3 loop is CASSQDWGAGELFF. Here the CDR3 DNA reads TGTGCCAGCAGCCAAGATTGGGGGGCCGGGGAGCTGTTTTTT.

The chain employs TRBV6-2 or TRBV6-3 and TRBJ2-2; TRBD1 might be the D (6 bases). Trimming took off 5 bases at V and 6 bases at J, with 13 bases between the two ends. The CDR3 is made up of 14 amino acids. In germline, CDR1 is MNHEY, CDR2 SVGEGT. The CDR3 DNA reads as TGTGCCAGCAGTGCAGGGGATTCTTCCGGGGAGCTGTTTTTT. The encoded protein is CASSAGDSSGELFF.

CDR3 region: CASSLDRADTIYF. The CDR3 nucleotides read TGTGCCAGCAGTCTGGACAGGGCGGACACCATATATTTT. The chain employs TRBV6-5 and TRBJ1-3, with TRBD1 matching over 8 bases. The V segment lost 5 bases and the J segment 8 bases; nucleotides outside the gene matches: 5. This CDR3 comprises 13 residues. Germline lookup yields CDR1 MNHEY and CDR2 SVGAGI.